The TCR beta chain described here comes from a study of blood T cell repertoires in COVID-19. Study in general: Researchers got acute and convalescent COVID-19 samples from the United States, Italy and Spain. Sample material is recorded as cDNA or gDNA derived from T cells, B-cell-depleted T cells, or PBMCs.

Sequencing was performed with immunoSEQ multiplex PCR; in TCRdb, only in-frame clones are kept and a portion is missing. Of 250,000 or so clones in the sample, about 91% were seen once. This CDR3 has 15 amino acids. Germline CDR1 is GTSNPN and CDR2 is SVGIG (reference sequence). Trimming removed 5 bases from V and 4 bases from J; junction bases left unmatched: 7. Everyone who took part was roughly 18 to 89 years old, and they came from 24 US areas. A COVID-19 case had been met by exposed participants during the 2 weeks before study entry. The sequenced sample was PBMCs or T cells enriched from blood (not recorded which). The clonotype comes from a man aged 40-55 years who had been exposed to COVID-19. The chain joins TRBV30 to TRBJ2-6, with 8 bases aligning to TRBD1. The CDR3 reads CAWSRGLGGANVLTF. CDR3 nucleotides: TGTGCCTGGTCCAGGGGGCTGGGCGGGGCCAACGTCCTGACTTTC.